This T cell receptor beta chain was identified in a study of prognosis after radiotherapy for stage I lung cancer. Blood draws of approximately 6 milliliters of peripheral blood occurred at each of two time points. This CDR3 is built from 15 residues. Trimming removed 7 bases from V and 2 bases from J; junction bases left unmatched: 8. From genomic DNA, TCR beta CDR3 was amplified by two-round multiplex PCR. TRBV and TRBJ genes each had their own specific primers in first-round PCR. TCRdb passed the multiplex PCR reads through MiXCR, listing each CDR3 protein once. Altogether about 20,000 distinct CDR3 sequences are present, around 42% being singletons, with the ten largest covering around 57%. In this sample, this clonotype turned up many times.

The rearrangement links TRBV12-3 or TRBV12-4 to TRBJ2-1, with 7 bases identical to TRBD1. The input for sequencing was PBMCs, taken before or after stereotactic body radiation therapy (not recorded which). This TCR derives from a donor aged 50 or older with non-small cell lung cancer. The DNA of the CDR3 is TGTGCCAGCACCAAGACAGGGATAGCCTACAATGAGCAGTTCTTC. Translating gives CASTKTGIAYNEQFF.